These 4 T cell receptor beta chains came from one sample sequenced in a study of T cells in Graves' hyperthyroidism and ophthalmopathy. TCR beta CDR3 region amplification was performed from RNA transcripts. The HTBI primer set drove a first-round RT-PCR of the TCR CDR3. MiXCR was run by TCRdb on the multiplex PCR reads, yielding one entry per CDR3 protein. The repertoire consists of 460,000 or so distinct CDR3 sequences, with about 15% occurring once and the leading ten covering around 17%. The sequenced sample consisted of blood. These receptor sequences come from a woman between 18 and 30 years old with Graves' hyperthyroidism.

In this sample, this clonotype turned up a few times. The chain employs TRBV5-4 and TRBJ2-1; D may be TRBD2 (6 bases). CDR3 length: 15 residues. V was trimmed by 2 bases and J by 10 bases, leaving 19 bases between them. Germline loops: CDR1 SGHNT, CDR2 YYREEE (reference sequence). This CDR3 reads CASSFPRGTVGEQFF. In DNA form, the CDR3 reads TGTGCCAGCAGCTTTCCCCGCGGGACGGTAGGGGAGCAGTTCTTC.

As regards this clonotype: A much bigger clone sits one base away, suggesting this may be a read error. V usage is TRBV10-3 and J usage is TRBJ2-7; D may correspond to TRBD1 or TRBD2 (5 bases each). Trimming stripped 10 bases from V and 6 bases from J, with 19 bases between. Germline V gene lookup returns CDR1 ENHRY and CDR2 SYGVKD. The CDR3 has 13 amino acids. The CDR3 protein is CATREGWGCEQYF. For the CDR3, the DNA is TGTGCCACCCGCGAGGGATGGGGCTGCGAGCAGTACTTC.

This clonotype was counted ten times or more. The rearrangement links TRBV11-3 to TRBJ2-5; the match to TRBD2 covers 8 bases. Germline loops: CDR1 SGHNT, CDR2 YENEEA. Unmatched junction bases numbered 11, after V lost 6 bases and J lost 5 bases. The CDR3 length is 15 residues. CDR3 sequence: CASSLRQRETETQYF. CDR3 nucleotides: TGTGCCAGCAGTCTCCGTCAGCGGGAGACGGAGACCCAGTACTTC.

This clonotype showed up many times. This rearrangement joins TRBV20-1 to TRBJ2-7, with TRBD2 matching 10 bases. V trimming: 4 bases; J trimming: 7 bases; junction bases outside the gene matches: 7. This CDR3 spans 13 amino acids. From germline, CDR1 is DFQATT and CDR2 SNEGSKA (reference sequence). CDR3 bases: TGCAGTGCTACAGCGGGAGGGCCTCAAGAGCAGTACTTC. Translated: CSATAGGPQEQYF.